What follows are 7 T cell receptor beta chains derived from one specimen sequenced in a study of CD8+CD57+ T cells in acquired aplastic anemia. Both TCR beta VDJ combination and CDR3 sequence profiling were carried out. Genomic DNA was the template for this profiling. One entry per CDR3 protein results from TCRdb running MiXCR on the reads. This sample carries 100,000 to 150,000 distinct CDR3 sequences, approximately 61% of them seen once, and the ten largest clones take 25% to 35%. The patients chosen for sequencing had shown expansion of CD8+CD57+ cells (detected by flow cytometry). The sequencing sample was made of sorted CD4+, CD8+, or CD8+CD57+ T cells (not recorded which) from PBMCs. These receptors all stem from a human donor with aplastic anemia.

This chain joins TRBV19 and TRBJ2-2; D is unresolved. The V and J ends lost 7 bases and 5 bases respectively, with 8 bases between them. CDR1 and CDR2 (germline): LNHDA, SQIVND (reference sequence). The CDR3 has 12 amino acids. CDR3 nucleotide sequence: TGTGCCAGTACGACATTTACCGGGGAGCTGTTTTTT. Encoded protein: CASTTFTGELFF.

As regards this clonotype: No conserved phenylalanine or tryptophan ends this CDR3, so it is likely a read error. For the CDR3, the DNA is TGTGCCAGCAGCTCACCTTCAGGGACTGGAAACACCATATATTCT. Translating it yields CASSSPSGTGNTIYS. The gene calls are TRBV7-2 and TRBJ1-3; possibly TRBD1 for D (5 bases). This CDR3 contains 15 residues. Germline CDR1 SGHTA, CDR2 FQGNSA. V lost 4 bases, J lost 2 bases, and 12 bases lay in between.

The chain couples TRBV7-9 to TRBJ2-7; 7 bases match TRBD1. The V gene end was trimmed by 5 bases and the J gene end by 2 bases; junction bases not matched to a gene: 6. The CDR3 has 14 amino acids. Looked up from germline, CDR1 is SEHNR and CDR2 is FQNEAQ (reference sequence). CDR3 region: CASSPWDSTYEQYF. CDR3 in DNA: TGTGCCAGCAGCCCCTGGGACAGTACCTACGAGCAGTACTTC.

The chain recombines TRBV6-1 with TRBJ2-1, with no clear D. Trimming took off 2 bases at V and 8 bases at J, with 16 bases between the two ends. The germline V gene has CDR1 MNHNS and CDR2 SASEGT. This CDR3 comprises 15 residues. CDR3 DNA: TGTGCCAGCAGTGAAACCCGGCAGGACCATGATGAGCAGTTCTTC. Protein: CASSETRQDHDEQFF.

The chain joins TRBV12-3 or TRBV12-4 to TRBJ1-5; the D gene is possibly TRBD1 (5 bases). Trimming shortened V by 4 bases and J by 5 bases, and 9 bases separated the two germline ends. The CDR3 has 13 amino acids. In nucleotides, the CDR3 is TGTGCCAGCAGTTACAGGCCAGATCAGCCCCAGCATTTT. This codes for CASSYRPDQPQHF.

The table lists this clonotype with a count of one. This may come from a read error, since a much larger clone is one base off. This sequence joins TRBV12-3 or TRBV12-4 and TRBJ2-3; no definite D call. There are 11 residues in the CDR3. With 3 bases removed from V and 4 bases from J, the gap between germline ends came to 2 bases. The CDR3 DNA follows: TGTGCCAGCAGTTTCTCAGATACGCAGTATTTT. This gives the protein CASSFSDTQYF.

This sequence joins TRBV2 and TRBJ1-1, with a possible D match to TRBD1 (5 bases). The CDR3 length is 11 residues. Germline V gene sequence: CDR1 SNHLY, CDR2 FYNNEI. The V end lost 10 bases, the J end lost 10 bases, and 16 bases lay between the germline ends. The CDR3 DNA is TGTGCCACCCCTCGGGGCAGTGGAGCTTTCTTT. This codes for CATPRGSGAFF. Filled out from reference TRBV2 and TRBJ1-1, the complete variable domain reads EPEVTQTPSHQVTQMGQEVILRCVPISNHLYFYWYRQILGQKVEFLVSFYNNEISEKSEIFDDQFSVERPDGSNFTLKIRSTKLEDSAMYFCATPRGSGAFFGQGTRLTVV.